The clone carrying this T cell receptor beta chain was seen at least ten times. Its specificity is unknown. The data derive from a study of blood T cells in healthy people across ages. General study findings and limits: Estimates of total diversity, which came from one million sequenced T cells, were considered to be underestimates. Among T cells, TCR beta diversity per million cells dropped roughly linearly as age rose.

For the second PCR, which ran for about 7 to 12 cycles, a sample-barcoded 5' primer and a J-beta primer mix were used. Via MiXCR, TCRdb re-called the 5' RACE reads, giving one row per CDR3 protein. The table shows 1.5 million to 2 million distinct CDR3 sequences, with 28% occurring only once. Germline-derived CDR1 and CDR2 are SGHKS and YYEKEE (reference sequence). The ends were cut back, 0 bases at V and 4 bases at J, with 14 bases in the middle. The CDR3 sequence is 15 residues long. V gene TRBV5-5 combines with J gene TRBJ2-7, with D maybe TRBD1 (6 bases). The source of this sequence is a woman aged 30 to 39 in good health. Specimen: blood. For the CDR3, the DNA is TGTGCCAGCAGCTTGGTGGGGGCTAGCATTTACGAGCAGTACTTC. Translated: CASSLVGASIYEQYF.